Following are 20 T cell receptor beta chains from one sample sequenced in a study of blood T cell repertoires in COVID-19. The repertoire was sequenced with immunoSEQ multiplex PCR; TCRdb's copy has only in-frame clones and lacks some. Counted here are approximately 60,000 clones, about 85% occurring once; the ten biggest clones make up roughly 21%. The sample taken for sequencing was peripheral blood. The receptors derive from a woman aged 80 or over with COVID-19, enrolled during active disease.

J is TRBJ2-3 and V is TRBV15, with 10 nucleotides matching TRBD2. J gave up 5 bases and V 1 base, and 6 bases lay outside the gene matches. The CDR3 loop spans 16 amino acids. Per the germline V gene, CDR1 is LNHNV and CDR2 is YYDKDF (reference sequence). The CDR3 DNA sequence: TGTGCCACCAGCAGAGGACAGCGGGGGGGCCAAGATACGCAGTATTTT. It is translated as CATSRGQRGGQDTQYF.

This chain connects TRBV4-1 to TRBJ2-3, with 11 bases identical to TRBD1. The CDR3 length is 17 residues. Germline values: CDR1 MGHRA, CDR2 YSYEKL. Germline trimming cut 4 bases from V and 6 bases from J; bases unmatched to any gene: 12. The CDR3: CASSPGPGQGVGDTQYF. The CDR3 DNA sequence: TGCGCCAGCAGCCCGGGACCGGGACAGGGGGTCGGGGATACGCAGTATTTT.

The rearrangement uses TRBV2 and TRBJ1-1; perhaps TRBD1 as D (5 bases). Per germline, CDR1 SNHLY and CDR2 FYNNEI. Trimming removed 10 bases at V and 4 bases at J, with 22 bases between. There are 15 residues in the CDR3. The CDR3 DNA reads as TGTGCCATCGCTAATTCCGCCGGGAGGGGCACTGAAGCTTTCTTT. Translating it yields CAIANSAGRGTEAFF.

This chain joins TRBV18 and TRBJ2-7, with D maybe TRBD1 (6 bases). Trimming stripped 2 bases from V and 2 bases from J, with 16 bases between. The CDR3 has 16 amino acids. Per the germline V gene, CDR1 is KGHSH and CDR2 is LQKENI. CDR3 in amino acids: CASSPRTGQTTYEQYF. The CDR3 DNA reads TGTGCCAGCTCACCAAGGACCGGACAGACAACCTACGAGCAGTACTTC.

V gene TRBV4-2 combines with J gene TRBJ1-1; possibly TRBD1 for D (6 bases). Trimming cost V 1 base and J 4 bases, with 19 bases left between them. The CDR3 contains 17 residues. Germline V lookup: CDR1 LGHNA, CDR2 YNFKEQ. The CDR3 DNA is TGTGCCAGCAGCCAAGCGTTCCAGGGACATTCCCCCACTGAAGCTTTCTTT. Its translation is CASSQAFQGHSPTEAFF.

The V gene is TRBV2, the J gene TRBJ2-3; 7 bases fit TRBD1. Germline-derived CDR1 and CDR2 are SNHLY and FYNNEI. CDR3 length: 15 residues. Trimming took 6 bases from V and 5 from J; bases not matched to a gene: 11. The CDR3 spells CASSTGASAIDTQYF. As DNA, the CDR3 is TGTGCCAGCAGCACAGGGGCTTCGGCCATAGATACGCAGTATTTT.

The V gene is TRBV9, the J gene TRBJ2-6, with D possibly being TRBD2 (5 bases). Germline loops: CDR1 SGDLS, CDR2 YYNGEE. Deletions cut 0 bases from V and 4 bases from J, with 8 bases between. The CDR3 runs 15 residues. The CDR3: CASSVGGRGANVLTF. CDR3 DNA sequence: TGTGCCAGCAGCGTAGGAGGGCGGGGGGCCAACGTCCTGACTTTC.

This clone was counted once. The DNA of the CDR3 is TGTGCCTGGAGTGTACGGTTGGGACAAACCTACGAGCAGTACTTC. Translated: CAWSVRLGQTYEQYF. The gene calls are TRBV30 and TRBJ2-7; weak D call: TRBD1 (6 bases). There are 15 residues in the CDR3. Deletions cut 0 bases from V and 2 bases from J, with 14 bases between. Germline assignment: CDR1 GTSNPN and CDR2 SVGIG (reference sequence).

The V and J genes are TRBV11-2 and TRBJ1-6; D is undetermined. CDR1 and CDR2 from the germline V gene are SGHAT and FQNNGV. V lost 3 bases and J 7 bases, leaving 10 bases between the germline ends. CDR3 length: 14 amino acids. The CDR3 loop reads CASSFGRMNSPLHF. As DNA, the CDR3 is TGTGCCAGCAGCTTCGGCAGGATGAATTCACCCCTCCACTTT.

J is TRBJ2-2 and V is TRBV5-6; D may be TRBD1 (5 bases). Germline values: CDR1 SGHDT, CDR2 YYEEEE. V was trimmed by 0 bases and J by 5 bases, leaving 14 bases between them. This CDR3 is 16 amino acids long. The CDR3 DNA reads as TGTGCCAGCAGCTTGGTGACCAGGGTATCTACCGGGGAGCTGTTTTTT. This sequence encodes CASSLVTRVSTGELFF.

The chain links TRBV30 to TRBJ1-3; the D gene is possibly TRBD1 (6 bases). The CDR3 has 14 amino acids. The V gene lost 6 bases and the J gene lost 4 bases, with 16 bases spanning the gap. Germline assignment: CDR1 GTSNPN and CDR2 SVGIG (reference sequence). CDR3 residues: CACPDRPGGNTIYF. CDR3 in DNA: TGTGCCTGCCCGGACAGACCGGGAGGAAACACCATATATTTT.

CDR3 DNA sequence: TGTGCCAGCAGCTTTTTTCCGTCCGAGATTAGCATCCGATTCTTC. It yields the protein CASSFFPSEISIRFF. The chain carries TRBV7-9 and TRBJ2-1; no reliable D call. V lost 3 bases to trimming and J lost 16 bases, with 25 bases between them. The germline gives CDR1 SEHNR, CDR2 FQNEAQ (reference sequence). The CDR3 spans 15 residues.

The chain has TRBV9 and TRBJ1-2, with D hard to call. Germline V gives CDR1 SGDLS, CDR2 YYNGEE. This CDR3 has 14 amino acids. V lost 0 bases and J lost 8, with 14 bases in between. The CDR3 reads CASSVGELAEGYTF. The CDR3 region has the DNA TGTGCCAGCAGCGTAGGAGAACTTGCTGAGGGCTACACCTTC.

This clone showed up just once. The V call is TRBV9, the J call TRBJ1-6; D may be TRBD1 (6 bases). The CDR3 spans 16 residues. Germline V gene sequence: CDR1 SGDLS, CDR2 YYNGEE. Deletions cut 3 bases from V and 10 bases from J, with 20 bases between. The CDR3 sequence is CASSAVPDRLLSPLHF. The CDR3, as DNA: TGTGCCAGCAGCGCAGTACCGGACAGATTATTATCACCCCTCCACTTT.

This clone was seen just once. The chain combines TRBV5-4 with TRBJ2-3, with TRBD1 identical over 12 bases. Looked up from germline, CDR1 is SGHNT and CDR2 is YYREEE (reference sequence). The CDR3 spans 16 residues. With V trimmed by 4 bases and J by 4 bases, 7 bases remained unmatched. The CDR3 is CASSRGGQGAPDTQYF. CDR3 nucleotides: TGTGCCAGCAGCAGGGGGGGACAGGGGGCCCCAGATACGCAGTATTTT.

The chain uses TRBV3-1 (or the pseudogene TRBV3-2) and TRBJ2-1; 11 nucleotides line up with TRBD2. The CDR3 runs 13 residues. The germline gives CDR1 LGHDT, CDR2 YNNKEL (reference sequence). With V trimmed by 4 bases and J by 9 bases, 2 bases remained unmatched. The CDR3 region is CASSLGTSGEQFF. The CDR3 DNA is TGTGCCAGCAGCCTGGGGACTAGCGGTGAGCAGTTCTTC.

The rearrangement joins TRBV30 to TRBJ1-1; weak D call: TRBD1 (5 bases). The CDR3 runs to 13 residues. The germline V and J ends were trimmed by 5 bases and 1 base, with 11 bases remaining between them. Germline V gene lookup returns CDR1 GTSNPN and CDR2 SVGIG (reference sequence). CDR3 in amino acids: CAWSWGQNTEAFF. As DNA, the CDR3 is TGTGCCTGGTCGTGGGGCCAGAACACTGAAGCTTTCTTT.

This clone was seen only once. The chain combines TRBV27 with TRBJ1-6; no clear D. There are 12 residues in the CDR3. The germline V gene has CDR1 MNHEY and CDR2 SMNVEV (reference sequence). Trimming took off 5 bases at V and 6 bases at J, with 5 bases between the two ends. The CDR3 is CASSPLNSPLHF. The CDR3 DNA sequence: TGTGCCAGCAGTCCACTTAATTCACCCCTCCACTTT.

The chain carries TRBV6-1 and TRBJ2-1, with TRBD1 identical over 8 bases. The CDR3 loop spans 15 amino acids. Germline V gives CDR1 MNHNS, CDR2 SASEGT. V lost 2 bases and J lost 2; bases outside the gene matches: 2. The CDR3 reads CASSERTGTYNEQFF. CDR3 bases: TGTGCCAGCAGTGAAAGGACAGGGACCTACAATGAGCAGTTCTTC.

This clone was observed a few times. The chain recombines TRBV27 with TRBJ1-1; TRBD1 matches at 9 bases. After removal of 2 bases from V and 5 bases from J, the junction contained 9 bases not matched to a gene. The CDR3 covers 16 residues. Per the germline V gene, CDR1 is MNHEY and CDR2 is SMNVEV (reference sequence). The DNA of the CDR3 is TGTGCCAGCAGTTTAACCCAGACAGGGGGGGCGACTGAAGCTTTCTTT. Its protein product is CASSLTQTGGATEAFF.